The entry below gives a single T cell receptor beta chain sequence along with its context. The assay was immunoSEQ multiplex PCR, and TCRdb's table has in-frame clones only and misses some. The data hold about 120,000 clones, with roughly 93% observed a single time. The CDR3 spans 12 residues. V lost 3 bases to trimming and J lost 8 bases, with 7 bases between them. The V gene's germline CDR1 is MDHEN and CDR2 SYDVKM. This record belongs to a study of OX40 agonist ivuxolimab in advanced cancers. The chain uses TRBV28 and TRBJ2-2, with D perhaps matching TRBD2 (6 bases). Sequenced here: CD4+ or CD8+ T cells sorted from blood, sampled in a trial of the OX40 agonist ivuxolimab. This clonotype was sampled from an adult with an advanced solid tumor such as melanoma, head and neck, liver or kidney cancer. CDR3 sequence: CASSLGLGELFF. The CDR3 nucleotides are TGTGCCAGCAGTTTGGGACTTGGGGAGCTGTTTTTT. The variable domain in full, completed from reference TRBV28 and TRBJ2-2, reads DVKVTQSSRYLVKRTGEKVFLECVQDMDHENMFWYRQDPGLGLRLIYFSYDVKMKEKGDIPEGYSVSREKKERFSLILESASTNQTSMYLCASSLGLGELFFGEGSRLTVL.